This TCR beta chain stems from a study of vaccination and CD4 T cells after COVID-19. Findings and limits, study-wide: Reactive clonotype counts went from median approximately 21 after infection to about 38 after vaccination, nonsignificantly.

Cultured CD4+ T cell DNA underwent sequencing with the Oncomine TCR Beta short-read assay. TCRdb used MiXCR to reprocess the PCR reads, holding one entry per CDR3 protein. This sample has roughly 15,000 distinct CDR3 sequences, with 51% found just once. Remarks on this clonotype: Its antigen is not identified.

Looked up from germline, CDR1 is MNHEY and CDR2 is SMNVEV (reference sequence). Between the trimmed V and J ends, which lost 8 bases and 2 bases, there was a span of 13 bases. The CDR3 is 14 amino acids. Treatment meaning: approximately 9-day PBMC culture with coronavirus spike peptide pools or control peptides (ViraFEST assay). V is TRBV27 and J is TRBJ2-1, with unresolved D. This clonotype was obtained from a human donor who had recovered from COVID-19. Material for sequencing was CD4+ T cells from blood, cultured in vitro. CDR3 in amino acids: CASSYTRTYNEQFF. Written as DNA, the CDR3 is TGTGCCAGCTCGTATACTCGTACCTACAATGAGCAGTTCTTC.